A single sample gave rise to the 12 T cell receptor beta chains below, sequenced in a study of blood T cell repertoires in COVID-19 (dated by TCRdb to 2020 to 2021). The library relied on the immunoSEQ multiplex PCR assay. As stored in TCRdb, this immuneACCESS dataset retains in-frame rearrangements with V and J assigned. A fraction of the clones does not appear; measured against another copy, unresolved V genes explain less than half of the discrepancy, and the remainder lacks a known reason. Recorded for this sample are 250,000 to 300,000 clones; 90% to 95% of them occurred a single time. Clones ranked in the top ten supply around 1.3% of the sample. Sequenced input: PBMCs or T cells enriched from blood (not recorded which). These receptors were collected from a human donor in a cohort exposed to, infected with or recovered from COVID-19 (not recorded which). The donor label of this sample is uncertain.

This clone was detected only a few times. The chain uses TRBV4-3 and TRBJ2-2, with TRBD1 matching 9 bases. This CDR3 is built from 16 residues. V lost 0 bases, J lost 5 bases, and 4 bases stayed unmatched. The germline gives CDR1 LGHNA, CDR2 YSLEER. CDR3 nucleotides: TGCGCCAGCAGCCAAGATTACAGGGGGCGGACCGGGGAGCTGTTTTTT. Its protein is CASSQDYRGRTGELFF.

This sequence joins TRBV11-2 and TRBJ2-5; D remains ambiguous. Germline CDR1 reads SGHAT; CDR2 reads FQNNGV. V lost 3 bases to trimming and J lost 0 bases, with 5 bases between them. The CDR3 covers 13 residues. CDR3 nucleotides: TGTGCCAGCAGCTTGAACAACCAAGAGACCCAGTACTTC. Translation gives CASSLNNQETQYF.

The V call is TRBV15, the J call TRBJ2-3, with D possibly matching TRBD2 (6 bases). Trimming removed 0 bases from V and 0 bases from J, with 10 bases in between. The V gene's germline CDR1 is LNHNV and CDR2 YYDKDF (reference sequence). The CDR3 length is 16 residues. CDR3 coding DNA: TGTGCCACCAGCAGAGATGGCGGGGAGAGCACAGATACGCAGTATTTT. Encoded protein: CATSRDGGESTDTQYF.

The CDR3 here is CASSLVPGTYEQYF. In DNA form, the CDR3 reads TGCGCCAGCAGCTTGGTCCCGGGAACCTACGAGCAGTACTTC. This sequence joins TRBV5-1 and TRBJ2-7; a weak D match, TRBD2 (5 bases). V was clipped by 0 bases and J by 2 bases, with 9 bases between them. Germline V gene sequence: CDR1 SGHRS, CDR2 YFSETQ. The length of the CDR3 is 14 residues.

The chain's CDR3 is CAISESSGKPQHF. In DNA, the CDR3 is TGTGCCATCAGTGAGTCCTCAGGGAAGCCCCAGCATTTT. The V and J genes are TRBV10-3 and TRBJ1-5; a possible D gene is TRBD1 (5 bases). The germline gives CDR1 ENHRY, CDR2 SYGVKD. The CDR3 covers 13 residues. The V end lost 0 bases, the J end lost 8 bases, and 8 bases lay between the germline ends.

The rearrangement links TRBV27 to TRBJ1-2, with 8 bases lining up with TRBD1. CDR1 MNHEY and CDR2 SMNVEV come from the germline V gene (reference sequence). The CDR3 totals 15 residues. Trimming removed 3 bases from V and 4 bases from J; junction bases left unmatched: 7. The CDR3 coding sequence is TGTGCCAGCAGTTTCTTGGACAGGGATGCCTATGGCTACACCTTC. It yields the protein CASSFLDRDAYGYTF.

The CDR3 protein is CASRPRQGEFDEQYF. The CDR3 DNA sequence: TGTGCCAGTAGGCCGAGACAGGGTGAGTTCGACGAGCAGTACTTC. The rearrangement uses TRBV19 and TRBJ2-7; 7 bases match TRBD1. Trimming cost V 6 bases and J 5 bases; bases outside gene matches: 13. Looked up from germline, CDR1 is LNHDA and CDR2 is SQIVND (reference sequence). This CDR3 region has 15 residues.

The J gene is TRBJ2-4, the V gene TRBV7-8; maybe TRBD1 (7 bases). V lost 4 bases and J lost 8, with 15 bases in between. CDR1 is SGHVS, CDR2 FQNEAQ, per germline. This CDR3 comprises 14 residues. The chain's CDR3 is CASSWRGRKDIQYF. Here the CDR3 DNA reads TGTGCCAGCAGCTGGAGGGGGCGGAAGGACATTCAGTACTTC.

Written as DNA, the CDR3 is TGTGCCAGCAGTTACGATCCCGGCGGGATCTACACCTTC. Translated: CASSYDPGGIYTF. V is TRBV6-5 and J is TRBJ1-2; D is ambiguous. Germline V CDR1 and CDR2: MNHEY, SVGAGI. Deletions cut 2 bases from V and 10 bases from J, with 14 bases between. This CDR3 is built from 13 residues.

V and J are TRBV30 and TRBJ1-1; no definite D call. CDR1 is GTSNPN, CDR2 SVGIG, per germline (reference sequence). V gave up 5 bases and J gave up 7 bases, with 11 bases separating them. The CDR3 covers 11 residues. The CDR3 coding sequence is TGTGCCTGGGGGTTGCGTGGTGAAGCTTTCTTT. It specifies CAWGLRGEAFF.

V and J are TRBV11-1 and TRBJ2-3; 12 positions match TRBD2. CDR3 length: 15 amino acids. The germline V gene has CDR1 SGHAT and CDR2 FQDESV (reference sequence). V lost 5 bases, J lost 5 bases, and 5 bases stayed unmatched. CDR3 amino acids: CASSRLAGAQDTQYF. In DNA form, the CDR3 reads TGTGCCAGCAGCCGACTAGCGGGGGCTCAAGATACGCAGTATTTT.

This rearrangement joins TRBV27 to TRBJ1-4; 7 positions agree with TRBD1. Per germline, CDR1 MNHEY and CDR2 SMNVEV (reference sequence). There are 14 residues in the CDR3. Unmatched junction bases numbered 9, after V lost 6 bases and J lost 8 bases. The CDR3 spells CASSRDSYPEKLFF. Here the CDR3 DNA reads TGTGCCAGCAGCCGGGACAGTTATCCGGAAAAACTGTTTTTT.